In this sample, the clone carrying this T cell receptor (beta chain) turned up a few times. The antigen is unknown. This sample was included in a study of long-term antiretroviral therapy in people with HIV. Findings of the study overall: Repertoire composition at all time points was dominated by clones that had expanded before ART. Transplant-donor-level diversity was not reached after ART, though diversity increased.

At survey level, the immunoSEQ assay was run in its v3.0 version. Profiling relied on immunoSEQ multiplex PCR, and the TCRdb table lists in-frame clones only, not all of them. The profile shows about 22,000 clones, 79% of them singletons. The TCR originated in a woman between 40 and 50 years old with HIV. Here the sequenced sample was unsorted PBMCs, taken 4.1 years after starting antiretroviral therapy.

DNA for the CDR3: TGTGCCAGCAGCTTAGAAACAGCTTTTGGCTACACCTTC. It encodes CASSLETAFGYTF. The chain combines TRBV7-9 with TRBJ1-2, with D unresolved. Looked up from germline, CDR1 is SEHNR and CDR2 is FQNEAQ (reference sequence). Trimming removed 1 base at V and 7 bases at J, with 10 bases between. CDR3 size: 13 residues.